Each of the 20 T cell receptor beta chains below was sequenced from the same sample in a study of T cells in Graves' hyperthyroidism and ophthalmopathy. Researchers amplified the TCR beta CDR3 regions from RNA transcripts. The HTBI primer set was used in a first-round RT-PCR of the TCR CDR3. Each CDR3 protein gets one entry after TCRdb re-called the multiplex PCR reads with MiXCR. The sample gives 270,000 or so distinct CDR3 sequences, roughly 15% of which show up once; around 30% is in the top ten. The sample taken for sequencing was blood. These receptors were obtained from a woman between 45 and 65 years old with Graves' hyperthyroidism that later progressed to Graves' ophthalmopathy.

This sequence joins TRBV6-2 or TRBV6-3 and TRBJ2-7; D ambiguous. In germline, CDR1 is MNHEY, CDR2 SVGEGT. V dropped 5 bases and J dropped 3 bases, with 8 bases sitting between them. CDR3 length equals 12 residues. This CDR3 reads CASSGDDYEQYF. For the CDR3, the DNA is TGTGCCAGCAGTGGAGACGACTACGAGCAGTACTTC.

The sample holds many counts of this clonotype. The chain recombines TRBV12-3 or TRBV12-4 with TRBJ1-1, with TRBD1 matching over 8 bases. V dropped 6 bases and J dropped 4; count of bases not matched to a gene: 4. The CDR3 is 13 amino acids. CDR3 DNA sequence: TGTGCCAGCAGCTTTACAGGGGGCACTGAAGCTTTCTTT. Protein sequence: CASSFTGGTEAFF.

V and J are TRBV19 and TRBJ2-3; D perhaps matches TRBD2 (5 bases). V lost 10 bases to trimming and J lost 2 bases, with 16 bases between them. Germline lookup yields CDR1 LNHDA and CDR2 SQIVND (reference sequence). The CDR3 runs 14 residues. This CDR3 reads CATRTGINTDTQYF. The CDR3 region has the DNA TGTGCCACACGGACCGGGATAAACACAGATACGCAGTATTTT.

The chain joins TRBV9 to TRBJ1-1; 7 nucleotides line up with TRBD1. Losses at the gene ends were 6 bases for V and 1 base for J; bases not matched to a gene: 9. This CDR3 is 15 amino acids long. CDR1 SGDLS and CDR2 YYNGEE come from the germline V gene. In DNA form, the CDR3 reads TGTGCCAGCACCGGATGGACAGGCCCGAACACTGAAGCTTTCTTT. Translation gives CASTGWTGPNTEAFF.

For this clonotype: Relative to the germline gene, one junction end is altered; a read error may explain this. V and J are TRBV5-4 and TRBJ2-7, with D perhaps TRBD2 (6 bases). The CDR3 loop spans 14 amino acids. Looked up from germline, CDR1 is SGHNT and CDR2 is YYREEE (reference sequence). In DNA form, the CDR3 reads TGTGCCAGCAGCTTCGGGGGACCTTCCTACGAGCGGTACTTC. Its protein is CASSFGGPSYERYF.

In this sample, this clonotype turned up many times. The chain carries TRBV24-1 and TRBJ2-2, with 9 bases aligning to TRBD1. V trimming: 3 bases; J trimming: 3 bases; junction bases outside the gene matches: 4. CDR3 length equals 16 residues. Germline lookup yields CDR1 KGHDR and CDR2 SFDVKD. This CDR3 reads CATSDQDRGDTGELFF. CDR3 coding DNA: TGTGCCACCAGTGATCAGGACAGGGGTGACACCGGGGAGCTGTTTTTT.

This clonotype was seen ten or more times. The rearrangement uses TRBV18 and TRBJ2-7; maybe TRBD2 (6 bases). Germline V gives CDR1 KGHSH, CDR2 LQKENI. The CDR3 spans 13 residues. The germline V and J ends were trimmed by 2 bases and 2 bases, with 7 bases remaining between them. In DNA, the CDR3 is TGTGCCAGCTCACCAGGCGGGACCTACGAGCAGTACTTC. Amino acids: CASSPGGTYEQYF. Combining the CDR3 with reference TRBV18 and TRBJ2-7 gives the whole variable domain NAGVMQNPRHLVRRRGQEARLRCSPMKGHSHVYWYRQLPEEGLKFMVYLQKENIIDESGMPKERFSAEFPKEGPSILRIQQVVRGDSAAYFCASSPGGTYEQYFGPGTRLTVT.

In this sample, this clonotype turned up a few times. The chain joins TRBV4-1 to TRBJ2-1; 11 nucleotides align to TRBD2. The CDR3 sequence is 18 residues long. Germline V CDR1 and CDR2: MGHRA, YSYEKL. V trimming: 2 bases; J trimming: 6 bases; junction bases outside the gene matches: 12. CDR3 sequence reads: CASSQLLPGLAVSNEQFF. The CDR3 nucleotides are TGCGCCAGCAGCCAACTACTACCGGGACTAGCGGTATCCAATGAGCAGTTCTTC.

This clonotype was seen a handful of times. The chain carries TRBV27 and TRBJ1-1; D ambiguous. The germline V and J ends were trimmed by 6 bases and 8 bases, with 16 bases remaining between them. The V gene's germline CDR1 is MNHEY and CDR2 SMNVEV (reference sequence). This CDR3 has 13 amino acids. The CDR3 region has the DNA TGTGCCAGCAGGAGAAACTCCGTGGGAGAAGCTTTCTTT. As protein: CASRRNSVGEAFF.

The table lists this clonotype with many counts. V and J are TRBV20-1 and TRBJ2-5; D is possibly TRBD2 (5 bases). Germline assignment: CDR1 DFQATT and CDR2 SNEGSKA (reference sequence). The CDR3 covers 15 residues. V lost 3 bases, J lost 2 bases, and 16 bases lay in between. CDR3 nucleotide sequence: TGCAGTGCTAGCGAACTAGGAAAGATTCAAGAGACCCAGTACTTC. Translation gives CSASELGKIQETQYF.

This clonotype was detected ten times or more. This chain connects TRBV6-1 to TRBJ2-7; weak D call: TRBD1 (6 bases). The CDR3 spans 15 residues. The ends were cut back, 6 bases at V and 2 bases at J, with 17 bases in the middle. Per germline, CDR1 MNHNS and CDR2 SASEGT. Here the CDR3 reads CASRKRTANTYEQYF. The CDR3 DNA sequence: TGTGCCAGCAGAAAAAGGACAGCTAATACCTACGAGCAGTACTTC.

This clonotype has a handful of counts. The chain joins TRBV4-1 to TRBJ2-1; TRBD2 agrees at 10 bases. The CDR3 contains 15 residues. With 4 bases clipped from V and 15 bases from J, the junction kept 15 bases outside the gene matches. Germline CDR1 and CDR2: MGHRA and YSYEKL. CDR3 DNA sequence: TGCGCCAGCAGCCGAGCGCGGGATAGCGGGAGGTTTTGGTTCTTC. This sequence encodes CASSRARDSGRFWFF.

This chain's CDR3 is CSATGQGSYEQYF. CDR3 in DNA: TGCAGTGCCACGGGACAGGGATCCTACGAGCAGTACTTC. The chain couples TRBV20-1 to TRBJ2-7; 9 nucleotides match TRBD1. Germline CDR1 DFQATT, CDR2 SNEGSKA (reference sequence). The CDR3 length is 13 residues. Trimming removed 6 bases from V and 1 base from J; junction bases left unmatched: 4.

This clonotype was counted many times. One junction end does not reproduce the germline sequence, and a read error may be involved. The chain employs TRBV27 and TRBJ2-5, with TRBD2 matching 10 bases. The CDR3 is 18 amino acids. The V gene's germline CDR1 is MNHEY and CDR2 SMNVEV (reference sequence). This CDR3 reads CASSLSRASGSVVETQCF. The DNA for the CDR3 is TGTGCCAGCAGTTTATCGCGGGCTAGCGGGAGCGTGGTAGAGACCCAGTGCTTC.

This chain connects TRBV19 to TRBJ2-1; 10 nucleotides agree with TRBD2. V trimming: 1 base; J trimming: 9 bases; junction bases outside the gene matches: 9. The CDR3 has 16 amino acids. Germline-derived CDR1 and CDR2 are LNHDA and SQIVND (reference sequence). Written as DNA, the CDR3 is TGTGCCAGTAGTATAGCTCCTAGCGGGAGTTATGGTGAGCAGTTCTTC. Translation gives CASSIAPSGSYGEQFF.

A few counts support this clonotype. The chain uses TRBV10-2 and TRBJ1-2; 7 nucleotides align to TRBD1. CDR3 size: 14 residues. Trimming cost V 6 bases and J 9 bases; bases outside gene matches: 13. Germline V gives CDR1 WSHSY, CDR2 SAAADI. The CDR3 coding sequence is TGCGCCAGCAGACCTGACAGGGCCACTATGCGCTACACCTTC. Amino acids: CASRPDRATMRYTF.

CDR3 DNA: TGTGCCAGTAGGCGGGACTCTGGGTCCGGGGAGCTGTTTTTT. Its translation is CASRRDSGSGELFF. This chain connects TRBV19 to TRBJ2-2; D possibly corresponds to TRBD2 (6 bases). With 6 bases removed from V and 6 bases from J, the gap between germline ends came to 14 bases. The CDR3 has 14 residues. Per germline, CDR1 LNHDA and CDR2 SQIVND (reference sequence).

This clonotype was seen more than once but under ten times. The rearrangement joins TRBV2 to TRBJ2-1; unclear D gene. Germline V gives CDR1 SNHLY, CDR2 FYNNEI. Trimming left V 2 bases short and J 0 bases short, with 8 bases between. The CDR3 contains 15 residues. The CDR3: CASSEKASSYNEQFF. In DNA form, the CDR3 reads TGTGCCAGCAGTGAAAAGGCCAGCTCCTACAATGAGCAGTTCTTC. The variable domain in full, completed from reference TRBV2 and TRBJ2-1, reads EPEVTQTPSHQVTQMGQEVILRCVPISNHLYFYWYRQILGQKVEFLVSFYNNEISEKSEIFDDQFSVERPDGSNFTLKIRSTKLEDSAMYFCASSEKASSYNEQFFGPGTRLTVL.

This clonotype was seen at least ten times. V is TRBV9 and J is TRBJ1-1; D may be TRBD1 (5 bases). Per germline, CDR1 SGDLS and CDR2 YYNGEE. The CDR3 spans 13 residues. V was pared by 4 bases and J by 10 bases, with 17 bases between. CDR3 coding DNA: TGTGCCAGCAGCCCCCGGCTGGGGGAGGTAGCTTTCTTT. As protein: CASSPRLGEVAFF.

In its sample, this clonotype was seen a few times. The rearrangement links TRBV5-8 to TRBJ2-5; D is uncertain. Germline V CDR1 and CDR2: SGHTS, YDEGEE. CDR3 length: 14 amino acids. Trimming cost V 2 bases and J 8 bases, with 16 bases left between them. DNA of the CDR3: TGTGCCAGCAGCTTTACCGGTTGGAGCCAAACCCAGTACTTC. It is translated as CASSFTGWSQTQYF.